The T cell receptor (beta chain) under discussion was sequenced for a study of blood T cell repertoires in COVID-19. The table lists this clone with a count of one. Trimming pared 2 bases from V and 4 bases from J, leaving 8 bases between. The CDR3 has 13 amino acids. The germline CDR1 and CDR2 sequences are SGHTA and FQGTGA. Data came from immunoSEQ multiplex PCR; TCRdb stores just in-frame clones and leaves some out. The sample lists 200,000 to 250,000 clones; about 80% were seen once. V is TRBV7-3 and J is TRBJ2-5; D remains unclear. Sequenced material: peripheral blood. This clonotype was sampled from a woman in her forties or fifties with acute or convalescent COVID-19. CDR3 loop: CASSLLRGETQYF. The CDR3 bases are TGTGCCAGCAGCTTACTTAGAGGAGAGACCCAGTACTTC.